The clone carrying this T cell receptor beta chain was observed many times. Its specificity is not known. Scientists made TCR beta libraries using quantitative 5'-RACE with molecular barcodes. One entry per CDR3 protein results from TCRdb running MiXCR on the 5' RACE reads. The sample shows roughly 180,000 distinct CDR3 sequences, roughly 10% of them seen only once. This sample is part of a study of CD8 T cells in ankylosing spondylitis. Broader study findings: A motif of fewer than ten highly homologous TCR beta variants was seen as apparently characteristic of ankylosing spondylitis blood.

Sequenced: blood, either unsorted or a sorted T cell fraction (not recorded which). The receptor's source is a female donor with ankylosing spondylitis or in good health (not recorded which).

Here the CDR3 reads CASSQEYRGNGYTF. Here the CDR3 DNA reads TGCGCCAGCAGCCAAGAGTATAGAGGGAATGGCTACACCTTC. V gene TRBV4-3 combines with J gene TRBJ1-2; D gene unclear. Trimming shortened V by 0 bases and J by 6 bases, and 11 bases separated the two germline ends. This CDR3 has 14 amino acids. The germline V gene encodes CDR1 LGHNA and CDR2 YSLEER.